The entry below gives a single T cell receptor beta chain sequence along with its context. Its antigen is not identified. RNA in amounts of roughly 0.5 to 1 ug was reverse transcribed with random hexamers. An immunoSEQ multiplex PCR amplified TCR beta CDR3 over 54 Vbeta and 13 Jbeta. Each CDR3 protein is one row after TCRdb ran MiXCR on the immunoSEQ multiplex PCR reads. This sample yields 150,000 to 200,000 distinct CDR3 sequences, of which roughly 95% are seen a single time; about 0.094% belongs to the top ten. The patients who served as multiple sclerosis controls were treatment-naive and had stable or active relapsing-remitting disease that fulfilled the revised McDonald criteria. Isolation of CD8+ and CD4+ T cells was performed negatively, whereas enrichment of TEMRA cells was done by FACS. The sample belongs to a study of CD8 T cells in Susac syndrome. Findings and caveats of the study: An acknowledgment was made by the study that its TCR sequencing and HLA analysis involved relatively few individuals.

The sequencing input was CD4+ T cells from PBMCs. The source of this sequence is a human donor with multiple sclerosis.

Here the CDR3 reads CASSLGLVTDTQYF. CDR3 nucleotides: TGTGCCAGCAGCTTAGGACTGGTTACAGATACGCAGTATTTT. The rearrangement joins TRBV7-3 to TRBJ2-3; the D gene is possibly TRBD2 (5 bases). The V end lost 2 bases, the J end lost 3 bases, and 9 bases lay between the germline ends. In germline, CDR1 is SGHTA, CDR2 FQGTGA. The CDR3 spans 14 residues.